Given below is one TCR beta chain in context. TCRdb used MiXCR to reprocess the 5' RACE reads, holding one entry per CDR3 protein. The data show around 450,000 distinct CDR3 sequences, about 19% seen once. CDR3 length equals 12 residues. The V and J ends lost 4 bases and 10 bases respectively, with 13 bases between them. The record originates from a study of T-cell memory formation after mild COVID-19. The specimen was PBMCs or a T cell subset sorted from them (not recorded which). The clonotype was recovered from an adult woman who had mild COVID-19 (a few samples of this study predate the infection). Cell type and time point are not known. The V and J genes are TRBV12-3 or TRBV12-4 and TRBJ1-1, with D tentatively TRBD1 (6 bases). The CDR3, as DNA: TGTGCCAGCAGTTCGGACAGTAAGTCAGCTTTCTTT. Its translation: CASSSDSKSAFF.